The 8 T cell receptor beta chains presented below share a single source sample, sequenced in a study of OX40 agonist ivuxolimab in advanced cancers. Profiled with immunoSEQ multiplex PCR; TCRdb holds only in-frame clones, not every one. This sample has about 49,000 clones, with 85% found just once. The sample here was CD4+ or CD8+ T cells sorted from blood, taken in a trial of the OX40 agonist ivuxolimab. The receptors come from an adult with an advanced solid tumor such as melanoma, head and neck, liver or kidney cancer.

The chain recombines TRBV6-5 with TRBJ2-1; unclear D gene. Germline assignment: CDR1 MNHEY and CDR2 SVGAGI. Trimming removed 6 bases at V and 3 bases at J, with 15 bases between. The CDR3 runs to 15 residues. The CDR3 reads CASSRGRAGYNEQFF. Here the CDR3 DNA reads TGTGCCAGCAGCCGAGGAAGGGCAGGCTACAATGAGCAGTTCTTC.

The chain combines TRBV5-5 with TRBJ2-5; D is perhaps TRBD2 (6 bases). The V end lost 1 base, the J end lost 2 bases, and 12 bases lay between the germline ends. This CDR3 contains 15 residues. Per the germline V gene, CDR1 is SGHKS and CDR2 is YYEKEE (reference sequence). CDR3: CASSLWGDLQETQYF. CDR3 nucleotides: TGTGCCAGCAGCTTGTGGGGGGACCTACAAGAGACCCAGTACTTC.

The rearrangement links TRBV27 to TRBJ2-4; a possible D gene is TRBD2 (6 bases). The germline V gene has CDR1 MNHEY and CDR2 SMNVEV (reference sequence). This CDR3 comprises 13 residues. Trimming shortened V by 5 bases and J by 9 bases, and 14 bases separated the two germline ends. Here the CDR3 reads CASSPGAGGIQYF. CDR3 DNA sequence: TGTGCCAGCAGTCCCGGGGCCGGGGGCATTCAGTACTTC.

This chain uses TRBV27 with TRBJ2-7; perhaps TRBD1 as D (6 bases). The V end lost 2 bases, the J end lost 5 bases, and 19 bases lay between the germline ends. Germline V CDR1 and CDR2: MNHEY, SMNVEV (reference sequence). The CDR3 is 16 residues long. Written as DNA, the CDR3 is TGTGCCAGCAGTTTACCCCCCGGAAGCAGGGGCCACGAGCAGTACTTC. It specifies CASSLPPGSRGHEQYF.

DNA of the CDR3: TGTGCCACCCGGGGAAGGACAGGGGGCATCTACGAGCAGTACGTC. The encoded protein is CATRGRTGGIYEQYV. This chain connects TRBV6-6 to TRBJ2-7, with 11 nucleotides matching TRBD1. Germline CDR1 reads MNHNY; CDR2 reads SVGAGI (reference sequence). This CDR3 is 15 amino acids long. Trimming cost V 10 bases and J 3 bases; bases outside gene matches: 11.

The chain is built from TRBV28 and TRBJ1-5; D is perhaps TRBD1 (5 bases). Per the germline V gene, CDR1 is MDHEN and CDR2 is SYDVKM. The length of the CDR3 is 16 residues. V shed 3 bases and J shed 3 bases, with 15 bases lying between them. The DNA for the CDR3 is TGTGCCAGCAGTTTTAATTATCGGGACGTCAATCAGCCCCAGCATTTT. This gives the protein CASSFNYRDVNQPQHF.

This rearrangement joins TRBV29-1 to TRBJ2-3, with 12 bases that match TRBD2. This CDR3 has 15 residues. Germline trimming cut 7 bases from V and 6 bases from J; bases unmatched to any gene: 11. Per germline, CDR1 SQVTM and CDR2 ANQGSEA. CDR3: CSGAGTSGSRDTQYF. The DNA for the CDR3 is TGCAGCGGTGCCGGGACTAGCGGGTCGAGGGATACGCAGTATTTT.

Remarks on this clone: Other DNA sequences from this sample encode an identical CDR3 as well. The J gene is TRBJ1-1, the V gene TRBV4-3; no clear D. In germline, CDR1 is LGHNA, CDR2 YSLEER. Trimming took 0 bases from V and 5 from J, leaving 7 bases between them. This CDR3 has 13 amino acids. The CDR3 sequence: CASSQDRGTEAFF. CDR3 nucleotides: TGCGCCAGCAGCCAAGATCGAGGGACTGAAGCTTTCTTT.